The 32 T cell receptor beta chains reported below all come from one sample, sequenced in a study of blood T cell repertoires in COVID-19. Assay: immunoSEQ multiplex PCR; the TCRdb copy retains only in-frame clones and omits some. The sample comprises 150,000 to 200,000 clones, around 88% of which are singletons, and less than 6.5% rests with the top ten. The sample was peripheral blood. These receptors all come from a human donor in a cohort sampled during active COVID-19.

This chain links TRBV10-1 with TRBJ2-6, with 8 bases lining up with TRBD1. This CDR3 spans 17 amino acids. V dropped 10 bases and J dropped 1; count of bases not matched to a gene: 12. Germline V CDR1 and CDR2: WNHNN, SYGVQD (reference sequence). CDR3 DNA: TGCGCCATCATCCCCGGGACAGGCGGGTCTGGGGCCAACGTCCTGACTTTC. It translates to CAIIPGTGGSGANVLTF.

J is TRBJ2-7 and V is TRBV11-3, with TRBD1 identical over 8 bases. Germline V gene data show CDR1 as SGHNT and CDR2 as YENEEA. This CDR3 is 15 amino acids long. V was pared by 0 bases and J by 4 bases, with 5 bases of the junction left unmatched. CDR3 sequence reads: CASSLEPGGPYEQYF. CDR3 nucleotides: TGTGCCAGCAGCTTAGAACCAGGGGGCCCATACGAGCAGTACTTC.

The rearrangement links TRBV19 to TRBJ1-5, with 8 bases that match TRBD1. The junction had 5 bases not matched to a gene; V was cut back by 6 bases and J by 1 base. The V gene's germline CDR1 is LNHDA and CDR2 SQIVND (reference sequence). The CDR3 is 15 residues long. CDR3 nucleotide sequence: TGTGCCAGTAGAGAGACAGGGGCAAGCAATCAGCCCCAGCATTTT. It codes for CASRETGASNQPQHF.

The chain recombines TRBV6-2 or TRBV6-3 with TRBJ1-1; 9 nucleotides align to TRBD1. V lost 2 bases to trimming and J lost 5 bases; unmatched junction nucleotides: 9. Germline V lookup: CDR1 MNHEY, CDR2 SVGEGT. This CDR3 spans 16 amino acids. In nucleotides, the CDR3 is TGTGCCAGCAGTTACGACAGGGGGTATGGGGGGACTGAAGCTTTCTTT. Amino acids: CASSYDRGYGGTEAFF.

The V gene is TRBV9, the J gene TRBJ1-2; a weak D match, TRBD1 (6 bases). Germline V CDR1 and CDR2: SGDLS, YYNGEE. This CDR3 is built from 16 residues. The germline V and J ends were trimmed by 0 bases and 8 bases, with 20 bases remaining between them. CDR3 residues: CASSVGSWGHQGGYTF. CDR3 in DNA: TGTGCCAGCAGCGTAGGGTCTTGGGGACACCAAGGAGGCTACACCTTC. Full variable domain (remainder filled in from reference TRBV9 and TRBJ1-2): DSGVTQTPKHLITATGQRVTLRCSPRSGDLSVYWYQQSLDQGLQFLIQYYNGEERAKGNILERFSAQQFPDLHSELNLSSLELGDSALYFCASSVGSWGHQGGYTFGSGTRLTVV.

This rearrangement joins TRBV19 to TRBJ1-2; TRBD1 aligns across 7 bases. The V and J ends lost 4 bases and 0 bases, in that order; junction bases with no gene match: 2. Germline V lookup: CDR1 LNHDA, CDR2 SQIVND (reference sequence). The CDR3 covers 14 residues. The CDR3 bases are TGTGCCAGTAGTAAAGGGACAGCTAACTATGGCTACACCTTC. This translates into CASSKGTANYGYTF.

The V and J genes are TRBV19 and TRBJ2-7; TRBD1 matches at 8 bases. Germline V gene sequence: CDR1 LNHDA, CDR2 SQIVND (reference sequence). Losses at the gene ends were 5 bases for V and 2 bases for J; bases not matched to a gene: 5. The CDR3 sequence is 14 residues long. CDR3 sequence reads: CASSSTGAPYEQYF. CDR3 bases: TGTGCCAGTAGTTCGACAGGGGCCCCCTACGAGCAGTACTTC.

The chain combines TRBV6-6 with TRBJ2-5, with D perhaps TRBD1 (6 bases). The CDR3 extends over 13 amino acids. Per germline, CDR1 MNHNY and CDR2 SVGAGI (reference sequence). With 6 bases removed from V and 5 bases from J, the gap between germline ends came to 13 bases. The CDR3 is CASSPTGRETQYF. The DNA of the CDR3 is TGTGCCAGCAGCCCCACAGGGCGGGAGACCCAGTACTTC.

The CDR3 here is CASSLVHMGTGGPNVLTF. The CDR3, as DNA: TGTGCCAGCAGCTTAGTTCATATGGGGACAGGGGGTCCTAACGTCCTGACTTTC. The J gene is TRBJ2-6, the V gene TRBV7-3; TRBD1 agrees at 11 bases. V was pared by 2 bases and J by 10 bases, with 13 bases of the junction left unmatched. Germline CDR1 reads SGHTA; CDR2 reads FQGTGA. The CDR3 consists of 18 residues.

The chain has TRBV6-5 and TRBJ1-1, with 10 positions matching TRBD1. The CDR3 contains 14 residues. The V gene's germline CDR1 is MNHEY and CDR2 SVGAGI. Losses at the gene ends were 6 bases for V and 5 bases for J; bases not matched to a gene: 6. CDR3 in amino acids: CASRARTGGTEAFF. The CDR3 bases are TGTGCCAGCAGAGCCCGGACAGGGGGGACTGAAGCTTTCTTT.

The chain joins TRBV28 to TRBJ1-1; TRBD1 is a possible D gene (5 bases). Germline V gene lookup returns CDR1 MDHEN and CDR2 SYDVKM. The V end was cut by 6 bases, the J end by 1 base, with 9 bases between. CDR3 size: 13 residues. The CDR3 DNA is TGTGCCAGCAGACCCACAGGGAACACTGAAGCTTTCTTT. This sequence encodes CASRPTGNTEAFF.

The chain employs TRBV6-5 and TRBJ2-1; 7 nucleotides line up with TRBD1. V lost 7 bases, J lost 4 bases, and 10 bases stayed unmatched. Germline values: CDR1 MNHEY, CDR2 SVGAGI. The CDR3 covers 15 residues. The DNA for the CDR3 is TGTGCCAGCACCTGGACAGGATCCGCTTACAATGAGCAGTTCTTC. Protein product: CASTWTGSAYNEQFF.

This chain joins TRBV30 and TRBJ1-1, with D possibly TRBD1 on 5 matching bases. Germline assignment: CDR1 GTSNPN and CDR2 SVGIG (reference sequence). CDR3 length: 16 residues. V was shortened by 0 bases and J by 3 bases, with 17 bases between the two germline ends. CDR3 bases: TGTGCCTGGAGTGTGTCCCTGCGGGGGGGGGACACTGAAGCTTTCTTT. Amino acid sequence: CAWSVSLRGGDTEAFF.

V usage is TRBV15 and J usage is TRBJ1-2, with unresolved D. CDR3 length equals 15 residues. V was clipped by 0 bases and J by 2 bases, with 10 bases between them. Germline V gene data show CDR1 as LNHNV and CDR2 as YYDKDF (reference sequence). CDR3 nucleotides: TGTGCCACCAGCAGAGATTTGGCGGGAAACTATGGCTACACCTTC. This gives the protein CATSRDLAGNYGYTF.

This rearrangement joins TRBV6-5 to TRBJ2-7, with a possible D match to TRBD1 (5 bases). Germline assignment: CDR1 MNHEY and CDR2 SVGAGI. The CDR3 runs to 16 residues. The V end lost 2 bases, the J end lost 2 bases, and 16 bases lay between the germline ends. The CDR3 region is CASSYMTATRPYEQYF. The CDR3 DNA reads TGTGCCAGCAGTTACATGACAGCCACCAGGCCCTACGAGCAGTACTTC.

This clone was seen a single time. The chain employs TRBV7-9 and TRBJ2-1; TRBD2 agrees at 7 bases. CDR1 SEHNR and CDR2 FQNEAQ come from the germline V gene (reference sequence). V lost 1 base and J lost 0; bases outside the gene matches: 3. The CDR3 runs 16 residues. In DNA form, the CDR3 reads TGTGCCAGCAGCTTAGTCCGGACTAGCTCCTACAATGAGCAGTTCTTC. This encodes CASSLVRTSSYNEQFF.

The chain joins TRBV24-1 to TRBJ2-7; TRBD2 agrees at 8 bases. The CDR3 is 16 residues long. Germline CDR1 reads KGHDR; CDR2 reads SFDVKD. Germline trimming cut 0 bases from V and 3 bases from J; bases unmatched to any gene: 6. In DNA form, the CDR3 reads TGTGCCACCAGTGATTTGGGACTAGCACCGTACTACGAGCAGTACTTC. It codes for CATSDLGLAPYYEQYF.

The chain recombines TRBV5-8 with TRBJ2-7; TRBD1 matches 7 bases. Germline CDR1 reads SGHTS; CDR2 reads YDEGEE. Trimming at V came to 4 bases and at J to 6 bases, leaving 10 bases not matched to a gene. This CDR3 is built from 14 residues. CDR3 amino acids: CASSRLTGVREQYF. CDR3 nucleotide sequence: TGTGCCAGCAGCCGGCTCACAGGGGTGCGCGAGCAGTACTTC.

The chain carries TRBV19 and TRBJ2-3; 11 nucleotides align to TRBD2. The CDR3 length is 15 residues. J was trimmed by 4 bases and V by 5 bases; bases with no gene match: 5. CDR1 LNHDA and CDR2 SQIVND come from the germline V gene (reference sequence). CDR3 residues: CASSPLAGVPDTQYF. For the CDR3, the DNA is TGTGCCAGTAGTCCACTAGCGGGAGTGCCAGATACGCAGTATTTT.

The V and J genes are TRBV5-4 and TRBJ2-7; perhaps TRBD2 as D (5 bases). Deletions cut 0 bases from V and 7 bases from J, with 17 bases between. The CDR3 is made up of 15 amino acids. Germline V lookup: CDR1 SGHNT, CDR2 YYREEE (reference sequence). CDR3 amino acids: CASSLGGLAVEEQYF. As DNA, the CDR3 is TGTGCCAGCAGCTTGGGCGGTCTAGCAGTTGAGGAGCAGTACTTC.

The chain employs TRBV7-9 and TRBJ2-1; D is perhaps TRBD2 (6 bases). Germline lookup yields CDR1 SEHNR and CDR2 FQNEAQ (reference sequence). This CDR3 is 16 amino acids long. V was cut by 0 bases and J by 1 base, with 10 bases left in between. The CDR3 DNA reads TGTGCCAGCAGCTTAGCGCGGGACCTATCCTACAATGAGCAGTTCTTC. This translates into CASSLARDLSYNEQFF.

J is TRBJ2-7 and V is TRBV28; 7 nucleotides align to TRBD1. The germline V gene has CDR1 MDHEN and CDR2 SYDVKM. The CDR3 contains 14 residues. V shed 6 bases, J shed 0 bases, and the junction held 5 bases outside the gene matches. The CDR3 region has the DNA TGTGCCAGCAGGCGACAGGGAGTCTCCTACGAGCAGTACTTC. Its protein is CASRRQGVSYEQYF.

This chain uses TRBV29-1 with TRBJ2-7, with 8 bases matching TRBD1. The trim removed 5 bases at V and 4 bases at J, leaving 13 bases unmatched. The CDR3 has 15 amino acids. The germline CDR1 and CDR2 sequences are SQVTM and ANQGSEA. The CDR3 sequence: CSVQGAAQGAYEQYF. In nucleotides, the CDR3 is TGCAGCGTTCAGGGCGCCGCGCAGGGGGCATACGAGCAGTACTTC.

The count of this clone is one. This sequence joins TRBV11-2 and TRBJ1-2; no firm D call. From germline, CDR1 is SGHAT and CDR2 FQNNGV. Trimming took 4 bases from V and 5 from J, leaving 11 bases between them. CDR3 length equals 13 residues. The CDR3 DNA reads TGTGCCAGCAGCTCTAGCTTGGCGTATGGCTACACCTTC. This encodes CASSSSLAYGYTF.

The chain recombines TRBV5-4 with TRBJ2-7, with 7 bases lining up with TRBD1. The J segment lost 4 bases and the V segment lost 2 bases, leaving 9 bases of the junction unmatched. This CDR3 spans 15 amino acids. CDR1 and CDR2 (germline): SGHNT, YYREEE (reference sequence). CDR3 loop: CASSLGTDRLYEQYF. DNA for the CDR3: TGTGCCAGCAGCTTAGGGACAGACAGACTTTACGAGCAGTACTTC.

This clone was counted a single time. The chain is built from TRBV9 and TRBJ2-2; the D gene is possibly TRBD1 (6 bases). V was shortened by 0 bases and J by 4 bases, with 13 bases between the two germline ends. This CDR3 is 16 amino acids long. Germline V gene lookup returns CDR1 SGDLS and CDR2 YYNGEE. CDR3 sequence (DNA): TGTGCCAGCAGCGTAGTACGAGGGGGTCTCACCGGGGAGCTGTTTTTT. Protein product: CASSVVRGGLTGELFF.

The CDR3 here is CATSDRDGTSGISSYEQYF. The CDR3 nucleotides are TGTGCCACCAGTGATAGAGATGGGACTAGCGGGATCAGCTCCTACGAGCAGTACTTC. The rearrangement links TRBV24-1 to TRBJ2-7, with TRBD2 matching over 13 bases. V lost 3 bases, J lost 0 bases, and 10 bases stayed unmatched. CDR1 and CDR2 from the germline V gene are KGHDR and SFDVKD. This CDR3 has 19 amino acids.

This chain uses TRBV1 with TRBJ2-5; the D call of TRBD2 is as the table states it, not checked on the DNA. TRBV1 is shown as a pseudogene. The CDR3 runs to 16 residues. CDR3 region: CTSSQELAGGKETQYF. The CDR3 nucleotides are TGCACCAGCAGCCAAGAGCTAGCGGGGGGTAAAGAGACCCAGTACTTC.

The V and J genes are TRBV27 and TRBJ1-6, with 7 positions matching TRBD1. Per germline, CDR1 MNHEY and CDR2 SMNVEV (reference sequence). V was pared by 2 bases and J by 6 bases, with 4 bases of the junction left unmatched. CDR3 length equals 15 residues. The CDR3 bases are TGTGCCAGCAGTTTAGCCCCAGGGGGTAATTCACCCCTCCACTTT. It codes for CASSLAPGGNSPLHF.

This chain connects TRBV2 to TRBJ2-2; 13 nucleotides match TRBD2. The CDR3 is made up of 16 amino acids. The V segment lost 5 bases and the J segment 1 base; nucleotides outside the gene matches: 1. Per germline, CDR1 SNHLY and CDR2 FYNNEI. CDR3 region: CASSRTSGGNTGELFF. The CDR3, as DNA: TGTGCCAGCAGTCGGACTAGCGGGGGGAACACCGGGGAGCTGTTTTTT.

The rearrangement links TRBV5-6 to TRBJ1-1, with D uncertain. Trimming left V 0 bases short and J 4 bases short, with 13 bases between. Per the germline V gene, CDR1 is SGHDT and CDR2 is YYEEEE. This CDR3 has 15 residues. CDR3 nucleotides: TGTGCCAGCAGCTTGGCCGGCGGGGTCCGCACTGAAGCTTTCTTT. This sequence encodes CASSLAGGVRTEAFF.

The chain uses TRBV24-1 and TRBJ2-2; 11 bases align to TRBD2. Looked up from germline, CDR1 is KGHDR and CDR2 is SFDVKD. The V gene end was trimmed by 5 bases and the J gene end by 7 bases; junction bases not matched to a gene: 11. The CDR3 loop spans 17 amino acids. CDR3 in DNA: TGTGCCACCAGTGCCCCTAGCGGGGGGTATATTCACGGGGAGCTGTTTTTT. Its translation is CATSAPSGGYIHGELFF.